This paragraph covers one TCR beta chain sequence. In this sample, this clone turned up a few times. Its binding antigen is unknown. Base quality data are lacking; no much larger clone is found one base away. The cohort was made up of 650 to 700 healthy bone marrow donors. At the time of sampling, all cohort members were nominally healthy, though unrecorded immune exposures were likely present. Of the 550 to 750 cohort members, approximately 300 had positive CMV serostatus and about 330 had negative CMV serostatus, and CMV serostatus was not recorded for the donor. Each donor provided a peripheral blood sample, and peripheral blood mononuclear cells were used for TCR beta sequencing. The Qiagen DNeasy Blood Extraction Kit was used to extract genomic DNA from the blood cell samples. Here V drops 4 bases and J drops 10 bases, and the junction holds 7 bases not matched to any gene. CDR3 length: 13 amino acids, cysteine to phenylalanine. Only CDR3 DNA remains: 39 bases, in frame from the first base. Sequences SGHKS (CDR1) and YYEKEE (CDR2) are obtained from the germline V gene (reference sequence).

The sample belongs to a study of cytomegalovirus exposure and HLA in healthy donors (dated by TCRdb to about 2017). Regarding the research as a whole: According to an earlier analysis of a few hundred of the donors, about 190 million T cells yielded roughly 110 million unique TCR beta sequences and approximately 300 Gb of sequence data. Roughly 320 gigabases of sequencing data and 70 million to 100 million unique TCR sequences made up an early release that covered nearly 650 HLA-typed donors. Among the roughly 400 genotyped donors, around 81% belonged to the genetic ancestry cluster associated with self-reported Caucasian donors. The study was designed to test whether signatures of past pathogen exposure could be identified by cataloging public T cell receptors. Using immunosequencing, the study profiled T cell repertoires from some 670 subjects and related those repertoires to cytomegalovirus serostatus. A separate validation cohort of roughly 110 different subjects was used in addition to the approximately 700-subject first cohort. High-throughput TCR immunosequencing, statistical association of individual TCRs with disease status, and machine learning were combined to predict cytomegalovirus infection status. In a later analysis, previously published TCR beta repertoires from about 670 donors were re-analyzed and high-resolution HLA genotyping was added so that TCR occurrence patterns could be studied. In the later analysis, no new phenotypic data were used to find candidate immune exposures; instead, reliance was placed on TCR beta sequences and their occurrence across donors. To decide whether each TCR beta V gene segment behaved as functional or pseudogenic, an earlier analysis of over 500 of the donors relied on high-throughput TCR beta sequencing. Donor age, sex, ethnicity and CMV serostatus were compiled together with the repertoire data. A later genetic analysis used genome-wide SNP genotypes for about 65% of the 666 donors, treating that subset as a discovery cohort. All discovery cohort repertoires had been generated using a single sequencing platform. Class I and class II HLA loci were covered by the typing at four-digit resolution. The number of donors typed differed by locus, with about 620-630 for A, B, C, DRB1 and DQB1, around 560 for DQA1, some 570 for DPA1, and around 460 for DPB1. A handful of DR-DQ haplotypes were handled as single units for association and clustering because linkage in the cohort was strong. Among some 410 genotyped donors of the cohort, an average of roughly 240,000 unique TCR beta nucleotide sequences were sequenced per donor, about a sixth of them non-productive. The investigation overall reported the following: The study gave a list of about 150 TCR beta chains associated with cytomegalovirus. Because the 87-base-pair reads could not distinguish some IMGT-functional V segments, including TRBV6-2 and TRBV6-3, those segments were excluded. For the cohort, immune exposure information was limited to CMV serostatus. Strong co-occurrence of HLA alleles, especially DR and DQ, made assigning TCR associations to individual alleles difficult. In a later analysis, several top co-occurrence clusters were reported to appear linked to parvovirus B19, influenza, CMV and Epstein-Barr virus. The cohort was sequenced for TCR beta chains only, and without alpha or paired-chain data the features that could be detected were limited. Most TCR sequences were seen in very few donors, while some public TCRs were found in many individuals. Broadly in line with IMGT annotations, most TCR beta V segments showed up in productive rearrangements about 90% or about 30% of the time in an earlier analysis of approximately 640 of the donors. Approximately 16 rarely observed V segments, including chromosome 9 orphons, were excluded from the earlier analysis of some 590 of the donors because counts were too low. A few of the identified cytomegalovirus-associated TCR beta chains were confirmed in vitro to be specific for cytomegalovirus antigens. According to a later analysis, TCR association rates differed among HLA loci, with DRB1 alleles showing the most associated TCRs and HLA-C alleles showing the fewest. Compared with equally common non-associated chains, HLA-associated TCR beta chains in a later analysis were more clonally expanded and had lower generation probabilities. According to the authors, the approach could potentially be generalized to other disease states and immunological phenotypes. HLA typing was unavailable for some donors at each locus, so association tests used only the typed subset. The sequencing pipeline was judged likely to have produced a cluster of highly shared sequence variants as a technical artifact. Roughly uniform sequencing depth across donors was assumed in presence/absence analyses, although this assumption may not hold. In a later genetic analysis, a missense DCLRE1C variant was associated with V-gene and J-gene trimming of TCR beta chains, and the association was replicated in an independent cohort. The classifier was reported to diagnose cytomegalovirus status with high specificity and sensitivity in both the original and validation cohorts. At a false discovery rate of 0.05, a later analysis linked around 15,000 TCR beta sequences to specific HLA alleles. Correlated functional status among segregating V segments might be attributable to linkage disequilibrium, but an unknown experimental factor could not be ruled out. A further reported finding was that TCR beta sequences accurately predicted the HLA-A and HLA-B alleles for most subjects in the first cohort. A later genetic analysis reported fewer N-insertions in productive TCRs among donors in an Asian-associated ancestry cluster than the approximately 700-donor mean. Most CMV-associated TCR beta chains appeared to be HLA-restricted in a later analysis, and the HLA associations seemed to be driven largely by CMV exposure.

Library construction relied on the immunoSEQ multiplex PCR assay. The multiplex PCR relied on a mix of 60 forward primers for TCR Vbeta segments and 13 reverse primers for TCR Jbeta segments. The CDR3 region of rearranged TCR beta genes was amplified from genomic DNA by a multiplex PCR assay. On the Illumina HiSeq System, the amplified TCR beta libraries were sequenced as 87-base-pair reads. The study's own analysis went as follows. In a later analysis, 70 million to 95 million unique TCR beta chains were counted across the 500 to 850 repertoires, and approximately 11 million of these chains were shared by at least two donors. Raw reads were error-corrected and collapsed into unique sequences with a nearest-neighbor algorithm that merged closely related sequences to remove PCR and sequencing errors. V, D and J gene segments were assigned by aligning CDR3 sequences to IMGT reference sequences. Each retained sequence needed at least a six-nucleotide match to both a V gene segment and a J gene segment. Rearrangements were classified as productive when the CDR3 lacked stop codons and remained in frame with V and J, and all other rearrangements were classified as non-productive. CDR3 was defined according to IMGT convention as the region running from the second conserved V-encoded cysteine to the conserved J-encoded phenylalanine. The earlier analysis of around 640 of the donors excluded sequences that lacked an unambiguous match to a single V gene segment. An earlier analysis of a few hundred of the donors called V segments functional above 56.7% productive rearrangements and segregating when the between-donor standard deviation exceeded 5%. A statistical classification framework was developed to diagnose cytomegalovirus status using the catalog of TCR beta chain sequences. A later analysis assigned V and J genes by comparing TCR nucleotide sequences with IMGT/GENE-DB human TR gene sequences. The TCRdist pipeline was used in a later analysis to assign CDR3 sequences and most-parsimonious VDJ recombination scenarios. In a later analysis, every TCR beta chain was defined by the combination of its CDR3 amino acid sequence and its V-gene family, and reads without a unique V-gene family were dropped. A later analysis removed 500 to 650 highly shared, low-generation-probability nucleotide sequences to deal with suspected cross-contamination and a sequencing artifact. For each public chain, a later analysis derived a clonal expansion index from normalized ranks of inferred template counts within each repertoire. Generation probabilities in a later analysis came from a VDJ recombination model fitted to out-of-frame rearrangements, and those results were checked against IGoR. In a later analysis, TCR-TCR, TCR-HLA and TCR-CMV co-occurrence was scored with hypergeometric tests, and a repertoire-size bias correction was applied to TCR pairs. A later analysis estimated false discovery rates by permuting HLA or CMV assignments 20 times. A later analysis grouped co-occurring TCRs with DBSCAN, adding TCRdist sequence similarity when clustering within HLA-allele-positive subsets. Repertoires with fewer than 30,000 or more than 120,000 public chains were left out of co-occurrence clustering, as were a handful of repertoires with anomalous nucleotide sharing. Held by TCRdb, this immuneACCESS table contains in-frame sequences only and omits some clones. Under half of the omission traces to an unresolved V gene where checked; the cause of the rest is unknown. V, J and clone size are those of that table, while D and trimming were read from the DNA. The sample table holds 160,000 or so clones, of which 65% to 75% were seen once. The biggest ten clones account for less than 2.5% of the sample.

The sequencing input was PBMCs. The sequence was obtained from a human donor in good health. The rearranged chain carries TRBV5-5 and TRBJ2-3, with TRBD2 matching 9 junction bases. The CDR3 loop reads CASSPLSGGSQYF. The DNA reads as follows: TGTGCCAGCAGCCCCCTTAGCGGGGGTTCGCAGTATTTT.